The text below deals with one T cell receptor beta chain. No antigen is known for it. Both TCR beta VDJ combination and CDR3 sequence profiling were carried out. Genomic DNA was the template for this profiling. TCRdb re-derived calls from the reads in MiXCR, one entry per CDR3 protein. Among just over 450,000 distinct CDR3 sequences listed, around 32% were seen once. The data were obtained in a study of CD8+CD57+ T cells in acquired aplastic anemia. Study in general: Across the sorted CD4+ and CD8+ cells, DNA amounts averaged approximately 3.1 ug. Findings and caveats of the study: Roughly 27 sequences, all CD8+ CDR3, were shared between patients and controls.

Those patients picked for sequencing had displayed CD8+CD57+ cell expansion on flow cytometry. The CDR3 has 14 amino acids. V dropped 4 bases and J dropped 7 bases, with 14 bases sitting between them. Per germline, CDR1 LNHDA and CDR2 SQIVND (reference sequence). The specimen was sorted CD4+, CD8+, or CD8+CD57+ T cells (not recorded which) from PBMCs. The receptor's source is a human donor with aplastic anemia. The gene calls are TRBV19 and TRBJ1-5; the D gene is possibly TRBD1 (5 bases). The CDR3 sequence: CASSRRGSGQPQHF. The CDR3 DNA reads TGTGCCAGTAGTAGAAGAGGCTCAGGGCAGCCCCAGCATTTT.